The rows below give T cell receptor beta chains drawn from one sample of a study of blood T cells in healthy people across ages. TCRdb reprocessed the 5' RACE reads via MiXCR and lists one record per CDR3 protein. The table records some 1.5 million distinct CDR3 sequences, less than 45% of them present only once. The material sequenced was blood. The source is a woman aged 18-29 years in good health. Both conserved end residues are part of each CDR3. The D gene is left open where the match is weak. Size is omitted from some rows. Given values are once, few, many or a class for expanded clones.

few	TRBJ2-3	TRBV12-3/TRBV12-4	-	CASSRVGTSADTQYF	TGTGCCAGCAGTAGGGTGGGGACAAGCGCAGATACGCAGTATTTT
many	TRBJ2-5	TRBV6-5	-	CASISVGETQYF	TGTGCCAGCATCTCGGTGGGAGAGACCCAGTACTTC
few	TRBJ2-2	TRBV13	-	CASSFPFDRELFF	TGTGCCAGCAGCTTCCCCTTCGATCGGGAGCTGTTTTTT
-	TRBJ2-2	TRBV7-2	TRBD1	CASSPYRTGMNTGELFF	TGTGCCAGCAGCCCATACCGGACAGGGATGAACACCGGGGAGCTGTTTTTT
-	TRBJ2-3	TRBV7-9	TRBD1	CASSLGKGQNTDTQYF	TGTGCCAGCAGCTTAGGGAAGGGACAGAACACAGATACGCAGTATTTT
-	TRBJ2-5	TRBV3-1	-	CASSHLTRETQYF	TGTGCCAGCAGCCATCTTACCAGAGAGACCCAGTACTTC
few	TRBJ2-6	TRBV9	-	CASSLAPTAIMYSGANVLTF	TGTGCCAGCAGCCTAGCCCCAACAGCCATCATGTACTCTGGGGCCAACGTCCTGACTTTC
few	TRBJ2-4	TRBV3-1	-	CASSQDRGWGIQYF	TGTGCCAGCAGCCAAGACAGGGGATGGGGCATTCAGTACTTC
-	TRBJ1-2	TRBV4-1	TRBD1	CASSPGTGLNRTHGYTF	TGCGCCAGCAGCCCCGGGACAGGGCTTAACAGAACCCATGGCTACACCTTC
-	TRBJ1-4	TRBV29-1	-	CSVFRGEKLFF	TGCAGCGTCTTCCGGGGCGAAAAACTGTTTTTT
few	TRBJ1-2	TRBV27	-	CASSISGQAGYTF	TGTGCCAGCAGTATCTCGGGACAAGCTGGCTACACCTTC
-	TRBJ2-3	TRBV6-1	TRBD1	CASSRQGDLTDTQYF	TGTGCCAGCAGCAGACAGGGGGATTTGACAGATACGCAGTATTTT
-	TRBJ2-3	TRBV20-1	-	CSHRDPSTDTQYF	TGCAGTCACCGGGACCCTAGCACAGATACGCAGTATTTT
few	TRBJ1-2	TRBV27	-	CASSLGSGANYGYTF	TGTGCCAGCAGTTTAGGGTCAGGGGCTAACTATGGCTACACCTTC
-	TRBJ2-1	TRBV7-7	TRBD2	CASSLDSGGATEQFF	TGTGCTAGCAGCTTAGATAGCGGGGGGGCTACTGAGCAGTTCTTC
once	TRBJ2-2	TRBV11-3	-	CASSRWGPDTGELFF	TGTGCCAGCAGCCGTTGGGGACCAGACACCGGGGAGCTGTTTTTT
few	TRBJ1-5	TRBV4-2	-	CASSQDYPDQPQHF	TGTGCCAGCAGCCAAGATTATCCCGATCAGCCCCAGCATTTT
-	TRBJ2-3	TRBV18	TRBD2	CASSPPGLAEVYPSTDTQYF	TGTGCCAGCTCACCACCGGGACTAGCGGAGGTCTACCCTAGCACAGATACGCAGTATTTT
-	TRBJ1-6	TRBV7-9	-	CASSLGTRKVDHSPLHF	TGTGCCAGCAGCTTAGGGACACGAAAGGTGGACCATTCACCCCTCCACTTT
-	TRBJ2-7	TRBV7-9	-	CASSPASLWQRNYYNEQYF	TGTGCCAGCAGCCCAGCAAGTTTGTGGCAGCGAAATTACTACAATGAGCAGTACTTC
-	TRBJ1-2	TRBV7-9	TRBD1	CASSSTTGISGYTF	TGTGCCAGCAGCTCGACGACAGGGATCTCCGGCTACACCTTC
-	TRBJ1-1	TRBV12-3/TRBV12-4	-	CASSPGGLVAFF	TGTGCCAGCAGCCCTGGCGGGCTGGTAGCTTTCTTT
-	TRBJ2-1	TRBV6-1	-	CASRWLAKVDEQFF	TGTGCCAGCAGATGGCTAGCGAAGGTCGATGAGCAGTTCTTC
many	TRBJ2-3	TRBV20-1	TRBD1	CSARTGGTDTQYF	TGCAGTGCTAGAACAGGGGGTACGGATACGCAGTATTTT
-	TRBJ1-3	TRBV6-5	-	CASSRQGGPGNTIYF	TGTGCCAGCAGTCGGCAGGGCGGTCCTGGAAACACCATATATTTT
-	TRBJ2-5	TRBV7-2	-	CASSSVEHRGETQYF	TGTGCCAGCAGCTCCGTGGAGCACCGTGGGGAGACCCAGTACTTC
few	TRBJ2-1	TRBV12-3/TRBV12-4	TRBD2	CASRRLAEFYNEQFF	TGTGCCAGCAGGAGACTAGCGGAGTTCTACAATGAGCAGTTCTTC
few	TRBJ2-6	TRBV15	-	CATQLSGANVLTF	TGTGCCACCCAGCTCTCTGGGGCCAACGTCCTGACTTTC
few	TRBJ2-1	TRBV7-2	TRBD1	CASSSQTGINNEQFF	TGTGCCAGCAGCTCCCAGACAGGGATCAACAATGAGCAGTTCTTC
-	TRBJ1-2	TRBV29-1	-	CSVEEGRGYTF	TGCAGCGTTGAAGAGGGTCGGGGCTACACCTTC
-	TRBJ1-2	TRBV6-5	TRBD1	CASSRGTGIYGYTF	TGTGCCAGCAGTAGAGGGACAGGGATATATGGCTACACCTTC
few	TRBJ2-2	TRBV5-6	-	CASSLAFAGLNTGELFF	TGTGCCAGCAGCTTGGCTTTTGCAGGGTTGAACACCGGGGAGCTGTTTTTT
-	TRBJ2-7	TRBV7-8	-	CASRGVGGEQYF	TGTGCCAGCAGGGGAGTTGGTGGCGAGCAGTACTTC
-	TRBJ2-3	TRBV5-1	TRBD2	CASSEDPSGGATDTQYF	TGCGCCAGCAGCGAAGACCCTAGCGGGGGGGCAACAGATACGCAGTATTTT
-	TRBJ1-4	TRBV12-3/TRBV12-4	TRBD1	CASRPPGTGNEKLFF	TGTGCCAGCAGACCCCCCGGGACAGGGAACGAAAAACTGTTTTTT
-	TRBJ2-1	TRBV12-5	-	CASGEGPSAYNEQFF	TGTGCTAGTGGTGAGGGACCTAGCGCGTACAATGAGCAGTTCTTC
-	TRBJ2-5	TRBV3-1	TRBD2	CASSQDWDFRIAGAQETQYF	TGTGCCAGCAGCCAAGATTGGGACTTTCGGATAGCGGGAGCTCAAGAGACCCAGTACTTC
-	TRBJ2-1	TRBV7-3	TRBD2	CASSPTRRAGVDEQFF	TGTGCCAGCAGCCCAACCCGAAGAGCGGGAGTGGATGAGCAGTTCTTC
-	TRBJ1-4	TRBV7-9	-	CASSQGSLGGWGTNEKLFF	TGTGCCAGCAGCCAAGGAAGCTTAGGGGGTTGGGGTACAAATGAAAAACTGTTTTTT
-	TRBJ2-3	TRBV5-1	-	CASSQRRSGDTQYF	TGCGCCAGCAGCCAAAGGAGGTCGGGAGATACGCAGTATTTT
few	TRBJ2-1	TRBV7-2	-	CASSLAARSYNEQFF	TGTGCCAGCAGCTTGGCGGCACGCTCCTACAATGAGCAGTTCTTC